The T cell receptor beta chain described here comes from a study of blood T cell repertoires in COVID-19. Study in general: Sample material is recorded as cDNA or gDNA derived from T cells, B-cell-depleted T cells, or PBMCs.

The germline V and J ends were trimmed by 10 bases and 7 bases, with 14 bases remaining between them. Germline V CDR1 and CDR2: LNHDA, SQIVND (reference sequence). The CDR3 length is 12 residues. In the original analysis: Estimation of nucleated cell counts relied on the amplification of reference gene primers. This table comes from immunoSEQ multiplex PCR, and its TCRdb copy is limited to in-frame clones, with some not included. V, J and clone size are taken as reported in that table, and D and trimming were inferred from the DNA itself. The sample consists of approximately 130,000 clones, roughly 80% of them appearing once.

Specimen: peripheral blood. This chain connects TRBV19 to TRBJ2-1; no firm D call. This clonotype was sampled from a human donor in a cohort sampled during active COVID-19. DNA for the CDR3: TGTGCCACTTCCTTGAGATTGAATGAGCAGTTCTTC. Amino acid sequence: CATSLRLNEQFF.